This T cell receptor beta chain is from a study of cytomegalovirus exposure and HLA in healthy donors. Overall study findings and caveats: An observed cluster of highly shared sequence variants was recorded as a likely sequencing artifact. It was reported that the classifier diagnosed cytomegalovirus status with high specificity and sensitivity in both the original and validation cohorts. Researchers reported in a later analysis that a missense DCLRE1C variant was tied to TCR beta V- and J-gene trimming.

Comment on this clone: What it recognizes is unknown.

Primers: 60 Vbeta forward and 13 Jbeta reverse. Data came from immunoSEQ multiplex PCR; TCRdb stores just in-frame clones and leaves some out. Here the sample spans 200,000 or so clones, over 60% being singletons. Sample: PBMCs. This sequence originates from a man aged 18 to 29 in good health and CMV-seronegative.

DNA for the CDR3: TGTGCCAGCAGTTTACGACAGGGAGCCTACGAGCAGTACTTC. It encodes CASSLRQGAYEQYF. The V call is TRBV27, the J call TRBJ2-5, with 7 bases identical to TRBD1. The J call is uncertain, as TRBJ2-7 better fits the DNA end. The CDR3 totals 14 residues. Germline CDR1 is MNHEY and CDR2 is SMNVEV (reference sequence).